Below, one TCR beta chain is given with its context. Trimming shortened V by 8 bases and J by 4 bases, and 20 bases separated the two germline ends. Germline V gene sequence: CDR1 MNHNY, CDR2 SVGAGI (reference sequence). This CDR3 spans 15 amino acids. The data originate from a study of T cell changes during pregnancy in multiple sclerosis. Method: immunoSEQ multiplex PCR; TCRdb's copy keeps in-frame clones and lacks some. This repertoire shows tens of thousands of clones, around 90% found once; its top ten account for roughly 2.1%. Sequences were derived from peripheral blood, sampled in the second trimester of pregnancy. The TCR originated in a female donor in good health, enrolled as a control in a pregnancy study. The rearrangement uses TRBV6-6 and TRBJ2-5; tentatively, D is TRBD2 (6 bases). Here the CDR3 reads CASWGLAVGVETQYF. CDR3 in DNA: TGTGCCAGCTGGGGCTTAGCGGTCGGTGTAGAGACCCAGTACTTC.